What follows are 31 T cell receptor beta chains derived from one specimen sequenced in a study of T cell repertoires in cytomegalovirus infection. Via MiXCR, TCRdb re-called the reads, giving one row per CDR3 protein. The top ten hold 6.5% of the sample, which has 200,000 to 300,000 distinct CDR3 sequences, 6.5% seen once. Sequenced: PBMCs. These receptors originate from a human donor in good health (CMV status not recorded). Some clones in this sample may be carry-over from other donors' samples.

In this sample, this clonotype turned up many times. The chain recombines TRBV7-9 with TRBJ1-1; D uncertain. Germline CDR1 SEHNR, CDR2 FQNEAQ (reference sequence). Trimming cost V 1 base and J 1 base, with 10 bases left between them. The length of the CDR3 is 15 residues. The CDR3 is CASSLGFSGNTEAFF. DNA for the CDR3: TGTGCCAGCAGCTTAGGATTTTCAGGGAACACTGAAGCTTTCTTT.

The chain has TRBV2 and TRBJ1-4, with D tentatively TRBD1 (6 bases). V lost 3 bases to trimming and J lost 7 bases, with 12 bases between them. Germline V gives CDR1 SNHLY, CDR2 FYNNEI. CDR3 length: 14 amino acids. The CDR3 loop reads CASSDGGAGEKLFF. In nucleotides, the CDR3 is TGTGCCAGCAGTGATGGGGGGGCCGGTGAAAAACTGTTTTTT.

This clonotype was counted only a few times. The gene calls are TRBV4-3 and TRBJ2-2, with D hard to call. The V end was cut by 1 base, the J end by 7 bases, with 1 base between. The germline V gene encodes CDR1 LGHNA and CDR2 YSLEER. The CDR3 loop spans 11 amino acids. The CDR3 here is CASSQGGELFF. The CDR3 DNA sequence: TGCGCCAGCAGCCAAGGCGGGGAGCTGTTTTTT.

This clonotype was seen repeatedly, ten times or more. The chain is built from TRBV29-1 and TRBJ1-2, with D maybe TRBD1 (5 bases). The CDR3 runs to 11 residues. CDR1 and CDR2 from the germline V gene are SQVTM and ANQGSEA. The V end was cut by 5 bases, the J end by 5 bases, with 9 bases between. CDR3 in amino acids: CSVWTSYGYTF. CDR3 nucleotide sequence: TGCAGCGTTTGGACAAGTTATGGCTACACCTTC.

This clonotype was picked up many times. A read error may produce the germline difference seen at one junction end. This rearrangement joins TRBV7-2 to TRBJ2-6; TRBD1 might be the D (6 bases). The CDR3 runs to 15 residues. Germline V lookup: CDR1 SGHTA, CDR2 FQGNSA. The CDR3 nucleotides are TGTGCCAGCAGTTTAGGACAGTTAGGGGCCAACGTCCTGACTTTC. It encodes CASSLGQLGANVLTF.

A word on this clonotype: A much more abundant neighbour one base away suggests this may be a read error. The gene calls are TRBV20-1 and TRBJ1-1; TRBD1 matches at 7 bases. The CDR3 covers 13 residues. CDR1 is DFQATT, CDR2 SNEGSKA, per germline (reference sequence). CDR3 sequence: CSSRTGQGTETFF. In DNA, the CDR3 is TGCAGTTCAAGGACAGGACAAGGCACTGAAACTTTCTTT.

Many counts were recorded for this clonotype. J is TRBJ2-7 and V is TRBV19; D may be TRBD2 (5 bases). V lost 3 bases, J lost 4 bases, and 16 bases lay in between. This CDR3 spans 15 amino acids. Per germline, CDR1 LNHDA and CDR2 SQIVND (reference sequence). The CDR3 loop reads CASSIGPTSGYEQYF. DNA for the CDR3: TGTGCCAGTAGTATCGGACCCACCAGCGGTTACGAGCAGTACTTC.

This clonotype was counted a few times. The rearrangement links TRBV12-3 or TRBV12-4 to TRBJ2-7; the D is unclear. Trimming removed 5 bases from V and 0 bases from J, with 11 bases in between. The CDR3 runs to 14 residues. As DNA, the CDR3 is TGTGCCAGCAGTCCTTTACATACCTCCTACGAGCAGTACTTC. Translating gives CASSPLHTSYEQYF.

The CDR3 DNA reads TGCAGTGCTAGCCTGGGTACCTATGGCCATGAGCAGTTCTTC. Residues: CSASLGTYGHEQFF. The V gene is TRBV20-1, the J gene TRBJ2-1; D remains unclear. V was cut by 3 bases and J by 8 bases, with 17 bases left in between. The CDR3 covers 14 residues. CDR1 is DFQATT and CDR2 is SNEGSKA in the germline V gene (reference sequence).

This clonotype has a handful of counts. The chain is built from TRBV29-1 and TRBJ2-7; perhaps TRBD1 as D (6 bases). Trimming took 7 bases from V and 2 from J, leaving 9 bases between them. Germline V CDR1 and CDR2: SQVTM, ANQGSEA. CDR3 length: 11 amino acids. CDR3 sequence: CSARGPYEQYF. The CDR3 bases are TGCAGCGCCAGGGGTCCCTACGAGCAGTACTTC.

V is TRBV18 and J is TRBJ2-6; no clear D gene. V lost 3 bases, J lost 0 bases, and 6 bases lay in between. The CDR3 has 15 amino acids. The V gene's germline CDR1 is KGHSH and CDR2 LQKENI. CDR3 sequence: CASSPGASGANVLTF. As DNA, the CDR3 is TGTGCCAGCTCACCGGGCGCCTCTGGGGCCAACGTCCTGACTTTC.

Ten or more counts support this clonotype. The CDR3 is CASTLAGGYGYTF. CDR3 coding DNA: TGTGCCAGCACCTTGGCGGGAGGGTATGGCTACACCTTC. V and J are TRBV12-3 or TRBV12-4 and TRBJ1-2; D is unclear. Between the trimmed V and J ends, which lost 7 bases and 5 bases, there was a span of 14 bases. The length of the CDR3 is 13 residues.

In its sample, this clonotype was seen many times. The chain couples TRBV4-3 to TRBJ2-7; 8 nucleotides agree with TRBD1. This CDR3 contains 16 residues. The V segment lost 3 bases and the J segment 3 bases; nucleotides outside the gene matches: 10. CDR1 is LGHNA, CDR2 YSLEER, per germline. CDR3 coding DNA: TGCGCCAGCAGCCACGAATACGGACAGGGTGTCTACGAGCAGTACTTC. Translation gives CASSHEYGQGVYEQYF.

This clonotype was seen at least ten times. CDR3 sequence (DNA): TGTGCCAGCAGCTTATTGGATTCGGGTGCAGGTTCATACTACGAGCAGTACTTC. Protein product: CASSLLDSGAGSYYEQYF. The V gene is TRBV7-2, the J gene TRBJ2-7; no clear D. Looked up from germline, CDR1 is SGHTA and CDR2 is FQGNSA. The CDR3 is made up of 18 amino acids. V was shortened by 2 bases and J by 3 bases, with 23 bases between the two germline ends.

Many counts were recorded for this clonotype. The chain combines TRBV20-1 with TRBJ2-2; D unclear. Germline loops: CDR1 DFQATT, CDR2 SNEGSKA (reference sequence). With 3 bases removed from V and 5 bases from J, the gap between germline ends came to 7 bases. This CDR3 region has 12 residues. CDR3 sequence: CSASRVTGELFF. In nucleotides, the CDR3 is TGCAGTGCTAGTCGAGTTACCGGGGAGCTGTTTTTT.

This clonotype showed up many times. The chain has TRBV28 and TRBJ1-4; weak D call: TRBD1 (5 bases). Germline values: CDR1 MDHEN, CDR2 SYDVKM. Trimming removed 5 bases at V and 4 bases at J, with 11 bases between. The CDR3 covers 14 residues. The CDR3, as DNA: TGTGCCAGCAGTATGACAGAGGATAATGAAAAACTGTTTTTT. This codes for CASSMTEDNEKLFF.

Ten or more counts support this clonotype. This rearrangement joins TRBV29-1 to TRBJ1-1, with a possible D match to TRBD1 (5 bases). The CDR3 runs to 11 residues. CDR1 SQVTM and CDR2 ANQGSEA come from the germline V gene. Trimming pared 5 bases from V and 6 bases from J, leaving 10 bases between. The CDR3 DNA is TGCAGCGTTTGGAGGGGCTCTGAAGCTTTCTTT. This sequence encodes CSVWRGSEAFF.

This clonotype was detected ten times or more. The CDR3 spells CASSFAMGLAVDNEQFF. Written as DNA, the CDR3 is TGTGCCAGCAGTTTTGCTATGGGACTAGCGGTAGACAATGAGCAGTTCTTC. The rearrangement links TRBV12-3 or TRBV12-4 to TRBJ2-1, with TRBD2 identical over 11 bases. This CDR3 has 17 residues. V was pared by 3 bases and J by 5 bases, with 9 bases of the junction left unmatched.

This clonotype was found many times. This sequence joins TRBV2 and TRBJ1-5, with 7 nucleotides matching TRBD1. V lost 6 bases, J lost 7 bases, and 12 bases stayed unmatched. Germline assignment: CDR1 SNHLY and CDR2 FYNNEI. The CDR3 has 15 amino acids. The CDR3 loop is CASRDTTGARQPQHF. In nucleotides, the CDR3 is TGTGCCAGCAGGGACACTACAGGGGCAAGGCAGCCCCAGCATTTT.

There are many counts of this clonotype. This CDR3 reads CSARDRSYEQYF. DNA of the CDR3: TGCAGTGCTAGAGACCGCTCCTACGAGCAGTACTTC. This chain connects TRBV20-1 to TRBJ2-7, with D unclear. Germline V gene sequence: CDR1 DFQATT, CDR2 SNEGSKA (reference sequence). The CDR3 sequence is 12 residues long. Trimming cost V 0 bases and J 0 bases, with 3 bases left between them.

This clonotype was counted many times. CDR3 nucleotide sequence: TGTGCCAGCAGCTTAGCGGCAGGGACCTACAATGAGCAGTTCTTC. Its protein product is CASSLAAGTYNEQFF. V usage is TRBV7-2 and J usage is TRBJ2-1, with D possibly TRBD1 on 5 matching bases. The CDR3 totals 15 residues. Between the trimmed V and J ends, which lost 0 bases and 2 bases, there was a span of 8 bases. Germline-derived CDR1 and CDR2 are SGHTA and FQGNSA.

This clonotype showed up many times. V gene TRBV28 combines with J gene TRBJ2-2; tentatively, D is TRBD1 (5 bases). V dropped 2 bases and J dropped 3 bases, with 10 bases sitting between them. Germline-derived CDR1 and CDR2 are MDHEN and SYDVKM. The CDR3 is made up of 15 amino acids. The CDR3 protein is CASSLATGYTGELFF. Here the CDR3 DNA reads TGTGCCAGCAGTTTAGCCACAGGCTACACCGGGGAGCTGTTTTTT.

The chain employs TRBV5-6 and TRBJ1-2; maybe TRBD1 (5 bases). This CDR3 is 16 amino acids long. Germline V gives CDR1 SGHDT, CDR2 YYEEEE. V was cut by 4 bases and J by 1 base, with 17 bases left in between. As DNA, the CDR3 is TGTGCCAGCAGCCCGATATCACAGGAGGTTAACTATGGCTACACCTTC. It translates to CASSPISQEVNYGYTF. Combining the CDR3 with reference TRBV5-6 and TRBJ1-2 gives the whole variable domain DAGVTQSPTHLIKTRGQQVTLRCSPKSGHDTVSWYQQALGQGPQFIFQYYEEEERQRGNFPDRFSGHQFPNYSSELNVNALLLGDSALYLCASSPISQEVNYGYTFGSGTRLTVV.

This clonotype was seen many times. The chain recombines TRBV20-1 with TRBJ2-2, with TRBD2 matching 7 bases. CDR1 is DFQATT and CDR2 is SNEGSKA in the germline V gene (reference sequence). Trimming removed 8 bases from V and 0 bases from J; junction bases left unmatched: 9. This CDR3 region has 15 residues. This chain's CDR3 is CSTSRGGSNTGELFF. CDR3 sequence (DNA): TGCAGTACCTCTCGGGGAGGGTCGAACACCGGGGAGCTGTTTTTT.

This clonotype was counted ten times or more. J is TRBJ1-2 and V is TRBV7-8; D gene unclear. Germline V CDR1 and CDR2: SGHVS, FQNEAQ. This CDR3 is 15 amino acids long. Trimming removed 7 bases from V and 4 bases from J, with 19 bases in between. The CDR3 DNA sequence: TGTGCCAGCACTCCCGCTGGGTCTCGGAGCTATGGCTACACCTTC. It translates to CASTPAGSRSYGYTF.

This clonotype occurred many times. The gene calls are TRBV29-1 and TRBJ2-3; 8 bases fit TRBD1. Trimming cost V 3 bases and J 5 bases; bases outside gene matches: 10. The CDR3 contains 15 residues. Germline V lookup: CDR1 SQVTM, CDR2 ANQGSEA. The CDR3 sequence: CSVDRTGMFGDTQYF. CDR3 nucleotides: TGCAGCGTTGACAGGACAGGGATGTTTGGAGATACGCAGTATTTT.

At least ten counts were recorded for this clonotype. The chain is built from TRBV6-2 or TRBV6-3 and TRBJ1-5; no reliable D call. The CDR3 contains 11 residues. The V and J ends lost 2 bases and 7 bases respectively, with 3 bases between them. Germline-derived CDR1 and CDR2 are MNHEY and SVGEGT. The CDR3 here is CASSYPQPQHF. CDR3 sequence (DNA): TGTGCCAGCAGTTACCCACAGCCCCAGCATTTT.

Many counts were recorded for this clonotype. The rearrangement uses TRBV12-5 and TRBJ2-1; D possibly corresponds to TRBD2 (5 bases). Germline V lookup: CDR1 LGHNT, CDR2 FRNRAP. CDR3 length equals 16 residues. V was pared by 5 bases and J by 4 bases, with 18 bases between. The CDR3 sequence is CASGPFQSAGYNEQFF. In DNA, the CDR3 is TGTGCTAGTGGTCCATTCCAGTCTGCGGGTTACAATGAGCAGTTCTTC.

This clonotype was detected many times. The V gene is TRBV11-2, the J gene TRBJ1-6; D gene uncertain. Trimming pared 5 bases from V and 0 bases from J, leaving 17 bases between. The CDR3 has 18 residues. Germline V gene lookup returns CDR1 SGHAT and CDR2 FQNNGV. The CDR3 here is CASSPRRSLSSYNSPLHF. As DNA, the CDR3 is TGTGCCAGCAGCCCGCGCCGGTCCCTCAGCTCCTATAATTCACCCCTCCACTTT.

This clonotype was counted at least ten times. This chain joins TRBV29-1 and TRBJ2-5; D is perhaps TRBD1 (6 bases). V gave up 4 bases and J gave up 2 bases, with 8 bases separating them. The germline V gene has CDR1 SQVTM and CDR2 ANQGSEA. The CDR3 contains 12 residues. The CDR3 DNA is TGCAGCGTTGCTCAGGGGCAAGAGACCCAGTACTTC. This sequence encodes CSVAQGQETQYF. The whole variable domain, remainder taken from reference TRBV29-1 and TRBJ2-5, is SAVISQKPSRDICQRGTSLTIQCQVDSQVTMMFWYRQQPGQSLTLIATANQGSEATYESGFVIDKFPISRPNLTFSTLTVSNMSPEDSSIYLCSVAQGQETQYFGPGTRLLVL.

At least ten counts were recorded for this clonotype. The chain employs TRBV7-2 and TRBJ2-2; D could derive from TRBD1 or TRBD2 (6 bases each). Between the trimmed V and J ends, which lost 5 bases and 6 bases, there was a span of 22 bases. CDR1 and CDR2 (germline): SGHTA, FQGNSA. The CDR3 runs to 17 residues. The CDR3 nucleotides are TGTGCCAGCAGCCCCATCCCCGGGGGCGGAAGTCCCGGGGAGCTGTTTTTT. Translating it yields CASSPIPGGGSPGELFF.